This TCR beta chain was sequenced in a study of cytomegalovirus exposure and HLA in healthy donors. Study-wide results and caveats: Most of the TCR beta V segments (in an earlier analysis) were productive either about 87% or about 30% of the time. Associated with HLA alleles at 0.05 false discovery rate in a later analysis were around 15,000 TCR beta sequences. Information on immune exposure was restricted to one variable (CMV serostatus). TCR sequences were mostly rare, though some public TCRs occurred in many donors.

As concerns this clone: Antigen unknown.

Germline V gene lookup returns CDR1 SGHNT and CDR2 YENEEA. This CDR3 region has 18 residues. Trimming stripped 0 bases from V and 1 base from J, with 16 bases between. Primers for the PCR totalled 60 Vbeta and 13 Jbeta. Some clones are missing from TCRdb's copy, which holds only in-frame ones; the method was immunoSEQ multiplex PCR. This repertoire shows around 130,000 clones, about 80% found once; its top ten account for 1% to 1.5%. The specimen sequenced was PBMCs. This receptor was obtained from a man aged 45-60 years in good health and CMV-seronegative. The J gene is TRBJ2-1, the V gene TRBV11-3; D not resolved. For the CDR3, the DNA is TGTGCCAGCAGCTTAGACACCTATGGTGCAGGATCCTACAATGAGCAGTTCTTC. Its protein product is CASSLDTYGAGSYNEQFF.